These T cell receptor beta chains were read from a single sample in a study of shared clonotypes between healthy human individuals. Assay: immunoSEQ multiplex PCR; the TCRdb copy retains only in-frame clones and omits some. Of 2,500,000 or so clones listed, around 90% are singletons. Sequenced: naive CD4+ T cells sorted from blood. These receptors originate from a man between 18 and 29 years old in good health. CDR3s include the opening cysteine and the closing phenylalanine or tryptophan. D genes are given only for firm matches. Rows may omit the clone size; those that give it use once, few, many or a size class.

CDR3 DNA	CDR3 protein	clone size	J gene	D gene	V gene
TGCGCCAGCAGCCAAGATTGGGGGGGGAAGACGGAAAAACTGTTTTTT	CASSQDWGGKTEKLFF	.	TRBJ1-4	.	TRBV4-3
TGCGCCAGCAGCTTGGTGGGCAGACAGAACACCAACTATGGCTACACCTTC	CASSLVGRQNTNYGYTF	.	TRBJ1-2	.	TRBV5-1
TGTGCCAGCAGTTGGACAGGGGGTAACACTGAAGCTTTCTTT	CASSWTGGNTEAFF	once	TRBJ1-1	TRBD1	TRBV6-5
TGTGCCAGCAGCATCCAGGGAGGGGTCTCCGGTTCACCCCTCCACTTT	CASSIQGGVSGSPLHF	.	TRBJ1-6	.	TRBV7-2
TGTGCCAGCTCACCACGGGGCTCGTGGACAGGGAGAGCTGGAAACACCATATATTTT	CASSPRGSWTGRAGNTIYF	.	TRBJ1-3	TRBD1	TRBV18
TGTGCCAGCTCACAAGAGTCCTACGAGCAGTACTTC	CASSQESYEQYF	once	TRBJ2-7	.	TRBV18
TGTGCCAGCACCAGGGGGGGGCTGAACACTGAAGCTTTCTTT	CASTRGGLNTEAFF	.	TRBJ1-1	TRBD1	TRBV27
TGTGCCATCAGTGAAACCGGGACACCGGCTGAAGCTTTCTTT	CAISETGTPAEAFF	.	TRBJ1-1	.	TRBV10-3
TGTGCCTGGAGTGCGGATCGGGACAGTAGGTATAGCAATCAGCCCCAGCATTTT	CAWSADRDSRYSNQPQHF	.	TRBJ1-5	TRBD1	TRBV30
TGTGCCAGCAGCCCTATCAAAGCCAGGGCGGACACTGAAGCTTTCTTT	CASSPIKARADTEAFF	.	TRBJ1-1	.	TRBV4-2
TGTGCCAGCAGCGTAGAAGGGGTGAGTCAGCCCCAGCATTTT	CASSVEGVSQPQHF	.	TRBJ1-5	.	TRBV9
TGTGCCAGCAGTTACCAGACAGGGTTGGTTGAAAAACTGTTTTTT	CASSYQTGLVEKLFF	.	TRBJ1-4	TRBD1	TRBV6-5
TGCGCCAGCAGCCCCATAGGTGCAGACTACGAGCAGTACTTC	CASSPIGADYEQYF	.	TRBJ2-7	.	TRBV5-1